This T cell receptor beta chain was documented in a study of blood T cell repertoires in COVID-19. Study-wide context: Both acute and convalescent COVID-19 samples were obtained from the United States, Italy and Spain.

The junction had 7 bases not matched to a gene; V was cut back by 4 bases and J by 6 bases. The CDR3 runs to 15 residues. Germline CDR1 reads KGHSH; CDR2 reads LQKENI. Profiling relied on immunoSEQ multiplex PCR, and the TCRdb table lists in-frame clones only, not all of them. The sample lists around 42,000 clones, 90% seen once, with less than 3% in the top ten. This chain joins TRBV18 and TRBJ1-5; 9 bases match TRBD1. The sequence derives from a man aged 45 to 65 with active COVID-19. Source material: peripheral blood. CDR3 residues: CASSLTDRGIQPQHF. The DNA of the CDR3 is TGTGCCAGCTCACTAACGGACAGGGGAATTCAGCCCCAGCATTTT.